A single TCR beta chain is shown here with its context. The antigen remains undetermined. The V gene's germline CDR1 is SGHRS and CDR2 YFSETQ. The CDR3 has 14 residues. Naivety in CD8+ T cells corresponded to a CD45RO-CCR7+CD27+CD95- phenotype. This entry is derived from a study of CXCR3-negative and CXCR3-positive naive CD8 T cells. Overall study context: There were approximately 140 million TRB reads altogether, and each library had about 1.5 +/- 0.3 million of them. Broader study findings: Comparably high diversity marked both naive subsets, whereas memory CD8+ cells had much lower diversity. The study found more hydrophobic TRB CDR3s in CXCR3-positive naive cells than in CXCR3-negative naive cells.

TRB cDNA was prepared as libraries by UMI-labeled 5' RACE. TCRdb re-called the 5' RACE reads and gives one entry per CDR3 protein, without DNA. This table lists about 41,000 distinct CDR3 sequences. The receptor comes from a human donor in good health. Some clones in this sample may be carry-over from other donors' samples. The V and J genes are TRBV5-1 and TRBJ2-1; TCRdb reports TRBD2, a call that lacks DNA to check it against. Input material: naive CXCR3- CD8+ T cells from blood. Stated subset: CD45RO-CCR7+CD27+CD95- naive CD8+ T cells lacking CXCR3 (TNR3-). CDR3 residues: CASSLELAGNEQFF.